This T cell receptor beta chain was sequenced for a study of cytomegalovirus exposure and HLA in healthy donors (dated by TCRdb to the late 2010s). About the study as a whole: An earlier analysis of roughly 500 of the donors reported about 260 Gb of sequence data and 90 million to 120 million unique TCR beta sequences obtained from about 179 million T cells. Approximately 300 gigabases of sequencing data and roughly 81 million unique TCR sequences made up an early release that covered nearly 650 HLA-typed donors. Of the roughly 420 genotyped donors, 81% were placed in the genetic ancestry cluster associated with self-reported Caucasian donors. The study aimed to test whether signatures of past pathogen exposure could be identified by cataloging public T cell receptors. The study profiled the T cell repertoires of under 700 subjects by immunosequencing and related them to cytomegalovirus serostatus. Along with the approximately 700-subject first cohort, a separate validation cohort of over 90 different subjects was used. To predict cytomegalovirus infection status, the study brought together high-throughput TCR immunosequencing, statistical association of individual TCRs with disease status, and machine learning. A later analysis re-analyzed previously published TCR beta repertoires from 550 to 700 donors and added high-resolution HLA genotyping to study TCR occurrence patterns. Rather than using new phenotypic data, the later analysis identified candidate immune exposures from TCR beta sequences and from how often those sequences occurred across donors. In an earlier analysis of more than 550 of the donors, high-throughput TCR beta sequencing was used to judge whether each TCR beta V gene segment behaved as functional or pseudogenic. Donor age, sex, ethnicity and CMV serostatus were compiled together with the repertoire data. A later genetic analysis used genome-wide SNP genotypes for about three fifths of the roughly 700 donors, treating that subset as a discovery cohort. All discovery cohort repertoires had been generated using a single sequencing platform. Class I and class II HLA loci were covered by the typing at four-digit resolution. Typing coverage differed by locus: A, B, C, DRB1 and DQB1 were typed in about 620-640 donors, DQA1 in roughly 500, DPA1 in 606, and DPB1 in 400 to 490. Five DR-DQ haplotypes were treated as single units for association and clustering because of strong linkage in the cohort. On average, 235,054 unique TCR beta nucleotide sequences were sequenced per donor among 398 genotyped donors of the cohort, with roughly a sixth of those sequences being non-productive. Points the paper makes about the study in general: Sequencing depth was assumed to be roughly uniform across donors in the presence/absence analyses, though that assumption may not hold. The sequencing pipeline was judged likely to have produced a cluster of highly shared sequence variants as a technical artifact. A later analysis found that HLA-associated TCR beta chains were more clonally expanded and had lower generation probabilities than equally common non-associated chains. According to a later genetic analysis, donors in an Asian-associated ancestry cluster had fewer N-insertions in productive TCRs than the approximately 650-donor mean. Across donors, most TCR sequences were observed very rarely, whereas some public TCRs were present in many individuals. According to a later analysis, most CMV-associated TCR beta chains appeared to be HLA-restricted, and the HLA associations seemed to be driven largely by CMV exposure. V-gene and J-gene trimming of TCR beta chains was associated with a missense DCLRE1C variant in a later genetic analysis, and the association was replicated in an independent cohort. In vitro tests confirmed that three of the cytomegalovirus-associated TCR beta chains recognize cytomegalovirus antigens. A further reported finding was that TCR beta sequences accurately predicted the HLA-A and HLA-B alleles for most subjects in the first cohort. Several of the top co-occurrence clusters appeared to be linked to parvovirus B19, influenza, CMV and Epstein-Barr virus, according to a later analysis. Some 15 rarely observed V segments, including chromosome 9 orphons, were excluded from the earlier analysis of approximately 600 of the donors because counts were too low. Broadly in line with IMGT annotations, most TCR beta V segments showed up in productive rearrangements about 90% or about 30% of the time in an earlier analysis of approximately 640 of the donors. Because HLA typing was unavailable for some donors at each locus, only the typed subset was used in association tests. The classifier was reported to diagnose cytomegalovirus status with high specificity and sensitivity in both the original cohort and the validation cohort. The authors suggested that the approach could potentially be generalized to other disease states and immunological phenotypes. The study listed around 160 TCR beta chains as associated with cytomegalovirus. A later analysis associated 16,951 TCR beta sequences with specific HLA alleles at a false discovery rate of 0.05. Assigning TCR associations to individual alleles was difficult when HLA alleles, especially DR and DQ, strongly co-occurred. According to a later analysis, TCR association rates differed among HLA loci, with DRB1 alleles showing the most associated TCRs and HLA-C alleles showing the fewest. Only TCR beta chains were sequenced in this cohort, and the absence of alpha or paired-chain data limited detectable features. Immune exposure information for the cohort was limited to CMV serostatus. Correlated functional status among segregating V segments might be attributable to linkage disequilibrium, but an unknown experimental factor could not be ruled out. Because the 87-base-pair reads could not distinguish some IMGT-functional V segments, including TRBV6-2 and TRBV6-3, those segments were excluded.

The cohort comprised more than 550 healthy bone marrow donors. All cohort members were sampled while nominally healthy, although unrecorded immune exposures were likely present. The donor was CMV seronegative and belonged to the group of 380 or so seronegative cohort members. A peripheral blood sample was collected from each donor, and TCR beta sequencing was performed on peripheral blood mononuclear cells. The Qiagen DNeasy Blood Extraction Kit was used to extract genomic DNA from the blood cell samples. To note about this clone: There is no known antigen for this receptor.

Library creation used the immunoSEQ multiplex PCR assay. For the multiplex PCR, a mixture combining 60 forward primers for TCR Vbeta segments and 13 reverse primers for TCR Jbeta segments was used. A multiplex PCR assay on genomic DNA amplified the CDR3 region of rearranged TCR beta genes. On the Illumina HiSeq System, the amplified TCR beta libraries were sequenced as 87-base-pair reads. Under the source paper's analysis protocol: A later analysis tallied some 79 million unique TCR beta chains across the 640 or so repertoires, and approximately 12 million of those chains were shared by two or more donors. A nearest-neighbor algorithm error-corrected the raw reads and collapsed the reads into unique sequences, merging closely related sequences to remove PCR and sequencing errors. CDR3 sequences were aligned to IMGT reference sequences to assign V, D and J gene segments. For a sequence to be retained, a match of at least six nucleotides was required to both a V gene segment and a J gene segment. A rearrangement was called productive if the CDR3 had no stop codons and remained in frame with V and J, and every other rearrangement was called non-productive. Following IMGT convention, CDR3 was defined as the stretch from the second conserved V-encoded cysteine up to the conserved J-encoded phenylalanine. In an earlier analysis of just under 600 of the donors, sequences lacking an unambiguous match to a single V gene segment were excluded. An earlier analysis of a few hundred of the donors classified V segments as functional when productive rearrangements were above 56.7% and as segregating when the standard deviation between donors was above 5%. A statistical classification framework was built to diagnose cytomegalovirus status from the catalog of TCR beta chain sequences. A later analysis assigned V and J genes by comparing TCR nucleotide sequences with IMGT/GENE-DB human TR gene sequences. In a later analysis, CDR3 sequences and most-parsimonious VDJ recombination scenarios were assigned using the TCRdist pipeline. A later analysis defined each TCR beta chain by its CDR3 amino acid sequence plus V-gene family, and excluded reads lacking a unique V-gene family. A later analysis removed 592 highly shared, low-generation-probability nucleotide sequences to deal with suspected cross-contamination and a sequencing artifact. In a later analysis, a clonal expansion index for each public chain was calculated from normalized within-repertoire ranks of inferred template counts. In a later analysis, generation probabilities were computed using a VDJ recombination model fitted to out-of-frame rearrangements, and the results were checked against IGoR. In a later analysis, TCR-TCR, TCR-HLA and TCR-CMV co-occurrence was scored with hypergeometric tests, and a repertoire-size bias correction was applied to TCR pairs. In a later analysis, false discovery rates were estimated by permuting HLA or CMV assignments 20 times. A later analysis grouped co-occurring TCRs with DBSCAN, adding TCRdist sequence similarity when clustering within HLA-allele-positive subsets. For co-occurrence clustering, repertoires with fewer than 30,000 or more than 120,000 public chains were excluded, along with roughly five repertoires with anomalous nucleotide sharing. TCRdb provides this immuneACCESS table in a form limited to in-frame rearrangements. Some clones are lacking; in checked studies, under half of them reflect an unresolved V gene, and why the rest are absent is not known. D and trimming were read from the DNA, whereas the V and J calls and clone size are those reported in that table. The sample table includes approximately 110,000 clones. 3.7% of the sample is taken by the ten largest.

Deletion took 0 bases off V and 8 bases off J, with a span of 10 bases between the germline ends. Sequences MGHRA (CDR1) and YSYEKL (CDR2) are obtained from the germline V gene. Counted from cysteine to phenylalanine, this CDR3 has 13 amino acids. Here the CDR3 DNA is all that survives: 39 bases in frame from base 1. Rearrangement joined TRBV4-1 to TRBJ1-2; no D gene can be assigned with confidence. The sequenced material came from PBMCs. This TCR came from a man aged 25-40 years in good health and CMV-seronegative. The sequenced DNA: TGCGCCAGCAGCCAAGAACAGTTTCAAGGCTACACCTTC. It encodes CASSQEQFQGYTF.